These T cell receptor beta chains were read from a single sample in a study of cytomegalovirus exposure and HLA in healthy donors. Profiled with immunoSEQ multiplex PCR; TCRdb holds only in-frame clones, not every one. The data contain around 50,000 clones, around 80% of them singletons. The sequencing sample was made of PBMCs. These TCRs come from a man aged 25-40 years in good health and CMV-seropositive. CDR3s include the opening cysteine and the closing phenylalanine or tryptophan. The D gene is left open where the match is weak. For some rows the clone size is stated as once, few or many, or as a class when expanded; others skip it.

d_call	clone_size	j_call	v_call	cdr3_nt	cdr3_aa
TRBD1	few	TRBJ2-5	TRBV5-1	TGCGCCAGCAGCTTGGGGACAGGGTCGGAGCAAGAGACCCAGTACTTC	CASSLGTGSEQETQYF
.	.	TRBJ2-5	TRBV10-3	TGTGCCATCAGTGCGGGAGGGGGCGTTGAGACCCAGTACTTC	CAISAGGGVETQYF
TRBD1	few	TRBJ1-5	TRBV19	TGTGCCAGTAGTATACCACCCTGGGACAGTCGAGAGCATAGTCAGCCCCAGCATTTT	CASSIPPWDSREHSQPQHF
.	.	TRBJ2-7	TRBV18	TGTGCCAGCTCACCGGGGACAATTACCTACGAGCAGTACTTC	CASSPGTITYEQYF
.	.	TRBJ2-1	TRBV21-1	TGTGCCAGTAGCGAGGGGCCAGGGGTCGACAATGAGCAGTTCTTC	CASSEGPGVDNEQFF
.	.	TRBJ1-3	TRBV9	TGTGCCAGCAGCGTAGGTACAGGGTGGGGAAACACCATATATTTT	CASSVGTGWGNTIYF
TRBD1	.	TRBJ1-1	TRBV7-8	TGTGCCAGCAGCTCCCACAGGGGCTACATGAACACTGAAGCTTTCTTT	CASSSHRGYMNTEAFF
.	once	TRBJ1-1	TRBV6-5	TGTGCCATCTCCCTCGGTGAAGCTTTCTTT	CAISLGEAFF
.	.	TRBJ1-2	TRBV2	TGTGCCAGCGATAGGACAGCTAACTATGGCTACACCTTC	CASDRTANYGYTF
.	.	TRBJ2-1	TRBV7-8	TGTGCCAGCAGCTTAGTTAATGATGAGCAGTTCTTC	CASSLVNDEQFF
TRBD1	.	TRBJ2-1	TRBV10-2	TGCGCCAGCAGGGAACCGGGACAGATATACAATGAGCAGTTCTTC	CASREPGQIYNEQFF
.	once	TRBJ1-2	TRBV2	TGTGCCAGCAGGAACGACAGTTCTAAGAGAGGCTACACCTTC	CASRNDSSKRGYTF
.	.	TRBJ1-2	TRBV29-1	TGCAGCGTTGAGATCGGACAGAAATATGGCTACACCTTC	CSVEIGQKYGYTF
TRBD2	once	TRBJ2-1	TRBV9	TGTGCCAGCAGCGCCCGCGGGGGAAACTCCTACAATGAGCAGTTCTTC	CASSARGGNSYNEQFF
TRBD1	.	TRBJ1-2	TRBV7-2	TGTGCCAGCAGTTTCCCGGGACAGCAGGTTTATGGCTACACCTTC	CASSFPGQQVYGYTF
TRBD1	.	TRBJ2-7	TRBV5-4	TGTGCCAGCAGCACGGGAAGGGACAGGGGCACGCGGCAGTACTTC	CASSTGRDRGTRQYF
.	few	TRBJ2-7	TRBV9	TGTGCCAGCAGCGTTACCCCAACAGGGCCGCTAAGCTACGAGCAGTACTTC	CASSVTPTGPLSYEQYF
.	.	TRBJ2-1	TRBV11-2	TGTGCCAGCAGCTTGCAGCAAGCGGTGTTGGGCAATGAGCAGTTCTTC	CASSLQQAVLGNEQFF
.	.	TRBJ2-7	TRBV7-9	TGTGCCAGCAGCTTCGAGGGAGGAGGGGCCTACGAGCAGTACTTC	CASSFEGGGAYEQYF
TRBD2	.	TRBJ2-5	TRBV10-3	TGTGCCATCAGTGAGTCCGGTGCTAGCGGGGATAGGACCCAGTACTTC	CAISESGASGDRTQYF
.	medium-sized	TRBJ1-2	TRBV9	TGTGCCAGCAGCAGCAGGGGTGGCTACACCTTC	CASSSRGGYTF
TRBD1	.	TRBJ2-5	TRBV2	TGTGCCAGCAGCATAAGACCGGGACAGGGGGCGGAGGAGACCCAGTACTTC	CASSIRPGQGAEETQYF
TRBD1	.	TRBJ2-7	TRBV6-6	TGTGCCAGCAGGTGGACAGGGAACCACGAGCAGTACTTC	CASRWTGNHEQYF
.	.	TRBJ1-4	TRBV19	TGTGCCAGTAGCCGGAATCCGGGTGAAAAACTGTTTTTT	CASSRNPGEKLFF
.	.	TRBJ2-2	TRBV5-4	TGTGCCAGCAGTACCCGCGAGAGGGGGGGGCCTAACACCGGGGAGCTGTTTTTT	CASSTRERGGPNTGELFF
TRBD2	.	TRBJ2-1	TRBV15	TGTGCCACCAGCAGGCTAGCGGGGGCTTCCTACAATGAGCAGTTCTTC	CATSRLAGASYNEQFF
.	once	TRBJ2-3	TRBV15	TGTGCCACCAGCAGACGCCAGGGGAGCACAGATACGCAGTATTTT	CATSRRQGSTDTQYF
.	.	TRBJ1-2	TRBV28	TGTGCCAGCAGACGGGGACAAAACCATGGCTACACCTTC	CASRRGQNHGYTF
TRBD1	.	TRBJ1-4	TRBV5-4	TGTGCCAGCAGCCTCGGGACAGCTAGTGAAAAACTGTTTTTT	CASSLGTASEKLFF
.	.	TRBJ1-3	TRBV18	TGTGCCAGCTCACCACAGGGGAACACCATATATTTT	CASSPQGNTIYF
.	.	TRBJ2-7	TRBV6-1	TGTGCCAGCAGTGAAGCGGTAGGGCAGGGCTACGAGCAGTACTTC	CASSEAVGQGYEQYF
.	.	TRBJ1-6	TRBV5-4	TGTGCCAGCAGCCCACAACAGGGTTATGGTTCACCCCTCCACTTT	CASSPQQGYGSPLHF
.	.	TRBJ2-2	TRBV18	TGTGCCAGCTCACCACAGGGGTTGGGCACCGGGGAGCTGTTTTTT	CASSPQGLGTGELFF
TRBD2	.	TRBJ2-5	TRBV28	TGTGCCAGCAGTTCGATTCGGGGGGGCCGGGAGACCCAGTACTTC	CASSSIRGGRETQYF
.	.	TRBJ1-1	TRBV7-9	TGTGCCAGCAGCTTAACACGAGGGGGGAACACTGAAGCTTTCTTT	CASSLTRGGNTEAFF
.	.	TRBJ1-3	TRBV2	TGTGCCAGCTTTGTAGGGGGTTTTGGAAACACCATATATTTT	CASFVGGFGNTIYF
.	.	TRBJ2-5	TRBV7-6	TGTGCCAGCAGCGCGTACGGTCCTTTTGAAGAGACCCAGTACTTC	CASSAYGPFEETQYF
TRBD2	.	TRBJ2-5	TRBV5-1	TGCGCCAGCAGCCCTGGACTAGCGGGGGGGCCGGAGACCCAGTACTTC	CASSPGLAGGPETQYF
TRBD1	.	TRBJ2-3	TRBV27	TGTGCCAGCAGTTTTGGACAGGGGAGCACAGATACGCAGTATTTT	CASSFGQGSTDTQYF
TRBD2	.	TRBJ2-3	TRBV5-1	TGCGCCAGCAGCCCACTAGCGGGGGGCCCCACAGATACGCAGTATTTT	CASSPLAGGPTDTQYF
.	.	TRBJ1-1	TRBV25-1	TGTGCCAGCAGTCCGAGAGCAGGGTTAGGGCATAACACTGAAGCTTTCTTT	CASSPRAGLGHNTEAFF
.	.	TRBJ1-1	TRBV28	TGTGCCAGCAGCCTCCGTCACACTGAAGCTTTCTTT	CASSLRHTEAFF
TRBD1	.	TRBJ2-1	TRBV29-1	TGCAGCGTGGGCGGACAGGGGGCGAGCTCCTACAATGAGCAGTTCTTC	CSVGGQGASSYNEQFF
TRBD1	once	TRBJ1-2	TRBV7-9	TGTGCCAGCAGCCCTCAGGGGGCTGGCGGCTACACCTTC	CASSPQGAGGYTF
TRBD1	once	TRBJ1-1	TRBV19	TGTGCCAGTACCACAACAGGGGGGACCCATGAAGCTTTCTTT	CASTTTGGTHEAFF
.	few	TRBJ1-1	TRBV10-2	TGCGCCAGCAGTGACCAGGACACTGAAGCTTTCTTT	CASSDQDTEAFF
TRBD1	.	TRBJ1-2	TRBV14	TGTGCCAGCAGCCAAGATTGGGACAGGGACTATGGCTACACCTTC	CASSQDWDRDYGYTF
TRBD1	.	TRBJ1-2	TRBV27	TGTGCCAGCGGTGACAGGGGAGGCTACACCTTC	CASGDRGGYTF